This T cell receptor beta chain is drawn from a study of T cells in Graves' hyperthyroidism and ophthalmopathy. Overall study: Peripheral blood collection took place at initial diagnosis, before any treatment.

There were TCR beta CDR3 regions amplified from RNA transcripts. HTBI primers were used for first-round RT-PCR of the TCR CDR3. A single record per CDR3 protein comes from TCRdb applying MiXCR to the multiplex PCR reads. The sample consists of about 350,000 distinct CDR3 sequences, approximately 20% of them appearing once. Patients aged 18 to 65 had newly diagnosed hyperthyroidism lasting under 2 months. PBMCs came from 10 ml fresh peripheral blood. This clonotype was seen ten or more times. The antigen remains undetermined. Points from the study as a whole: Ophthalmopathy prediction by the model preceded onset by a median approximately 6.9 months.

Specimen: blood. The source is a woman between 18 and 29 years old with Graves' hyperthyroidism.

The CDR3 spells CASTQWTGRGYTF. In nucleotides, the CDR3 is TGTGCCAGCACCCAATGGACAGGTAGAGGCTACACCTTC. The chain links TRBV6-5 to TRBJ1-2, with TRBD1 matching over 7 bases. Germline CDR1 MNHEY, CDR2 SVGAGI. J was trimmed by 8 bases and V by 7 bases; bases with no gene match: 10. The CDR3 has 13 residues.